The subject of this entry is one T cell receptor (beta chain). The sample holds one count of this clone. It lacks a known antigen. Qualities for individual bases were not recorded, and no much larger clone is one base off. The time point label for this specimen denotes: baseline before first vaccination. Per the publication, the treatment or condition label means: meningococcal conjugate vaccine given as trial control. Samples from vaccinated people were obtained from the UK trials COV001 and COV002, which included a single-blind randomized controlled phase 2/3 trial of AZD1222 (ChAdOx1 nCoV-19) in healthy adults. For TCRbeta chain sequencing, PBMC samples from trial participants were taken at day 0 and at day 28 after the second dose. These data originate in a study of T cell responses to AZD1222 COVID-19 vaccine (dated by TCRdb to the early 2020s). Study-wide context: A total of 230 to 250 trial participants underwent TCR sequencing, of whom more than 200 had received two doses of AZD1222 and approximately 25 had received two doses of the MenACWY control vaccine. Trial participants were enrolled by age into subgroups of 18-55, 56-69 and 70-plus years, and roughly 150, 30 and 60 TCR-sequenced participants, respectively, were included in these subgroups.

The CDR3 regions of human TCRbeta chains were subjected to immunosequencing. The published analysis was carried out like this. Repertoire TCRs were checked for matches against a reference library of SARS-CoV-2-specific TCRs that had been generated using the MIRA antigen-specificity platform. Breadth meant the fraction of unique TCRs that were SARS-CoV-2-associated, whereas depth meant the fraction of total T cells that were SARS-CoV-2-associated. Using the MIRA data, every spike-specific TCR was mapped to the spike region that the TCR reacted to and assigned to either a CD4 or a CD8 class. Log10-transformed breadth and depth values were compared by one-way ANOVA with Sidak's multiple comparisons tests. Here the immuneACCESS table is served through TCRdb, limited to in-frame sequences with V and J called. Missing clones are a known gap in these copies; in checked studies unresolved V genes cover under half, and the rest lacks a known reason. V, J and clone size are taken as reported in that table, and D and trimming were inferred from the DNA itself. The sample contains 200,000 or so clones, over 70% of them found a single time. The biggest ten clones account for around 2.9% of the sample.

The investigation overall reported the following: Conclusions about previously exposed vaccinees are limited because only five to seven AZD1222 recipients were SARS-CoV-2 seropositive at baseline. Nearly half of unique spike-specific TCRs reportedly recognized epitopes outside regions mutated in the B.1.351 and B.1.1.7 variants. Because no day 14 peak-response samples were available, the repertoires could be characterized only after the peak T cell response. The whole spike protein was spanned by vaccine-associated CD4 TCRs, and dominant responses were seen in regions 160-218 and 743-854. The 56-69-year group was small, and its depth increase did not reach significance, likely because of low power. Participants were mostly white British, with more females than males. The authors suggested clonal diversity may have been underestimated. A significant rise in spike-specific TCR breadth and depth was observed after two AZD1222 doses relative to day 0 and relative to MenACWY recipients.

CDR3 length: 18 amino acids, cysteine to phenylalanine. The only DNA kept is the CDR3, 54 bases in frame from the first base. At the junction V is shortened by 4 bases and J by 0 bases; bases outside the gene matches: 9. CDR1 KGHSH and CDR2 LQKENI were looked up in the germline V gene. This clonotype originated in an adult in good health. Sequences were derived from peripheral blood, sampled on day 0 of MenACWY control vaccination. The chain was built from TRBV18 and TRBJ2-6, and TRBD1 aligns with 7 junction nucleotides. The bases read TGTGCCAGCTCACAGAAGAGGGACAGCTGCTCTGGGGCCAACGTCCTGACTTTC. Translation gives CASSQKRDSCSGANVLTF.